This TCR beta chain was observed in a study of monozygotic twins with inflammatory bowel disease (dated 2019 in TCRdb). As for the study more broadly: The complete study included around 30 monozygotic twin pairs: 19 IBD-discordant Danish pairs and nine German pairs, of which four were IBD-concordant and five were IBD-discordant. The search for disease-associated traits relied mainly on comparing IBD patients with their genetically identical healthy co-twins within discordant pairs. Each individual had, on average, about 151 000 unique TCRalpha sequences and 181 000 unique TCRbeta sequences available for analysis.

Study-wide findings and limitations: A decrease in TCRbeta repertoire diversity, as measured by inverse Simpson index, was observed in IBD patients compared with their healthy co-twins. No single strong signal or clonotype linked to IBD turned up in the results, so the idea that one exists was not supported. Because patients received different immunosuppressive treatments, the repertoires may have picked up extra background noise and variability between individuals. No difference in repertoire similarity was observed between concordant and discordant twins, possibly owing to limited statistical power. The analysis was unable to tell different T cell subtypes apart. Compared with healthy twins, IBD patients had fewer clonotypes in common with other individuals, a difference most pronounced in patients showing signs of disease activity.

Worth noting for this clonotype: Its antigen is still unknown.

The CDR3 numbers 14 residues from cysteine through phenylalanine. The DNA is not on file. CDR1 and CDR2 are read off the germline V gene as LGHNA and YSLEER. Library construction relied on 5' RACE. Each TCR library was prepared from around 3,400 ng of total RNA. For each sample, cDNA synthesis with SMARTScribe reverse transcriptase was split into eight separate reactions. Unique molecular identifiers containing a 6-nucleotide sample barcode were introduced through template switching during cDNA synthesis. Two nested PCRs of about 15 and 9 cycles amplified the TCRalpha and TCRbeta cDNA, and bead purification followed each PCR. Before amplification, cDNA was treated with uracil DNA-glycosylase and purified using the QIAquick PCR purification kit. The second PCR added Illumina TruSeq-compatible adapters along with sample-specific barcodes. TapeStation and Qubit were used to check library quality and concentration, and 5 ng of each library was pooled. Pooled libraries were sequenced on an Illumina HiSeq2500 single-index Rapid Run with 2 x 100 bp reads and custom sequencing primers. The original pipeline was this. MiGEC version 1.2.6 was used for UMI-based consensus assembly, which corrected PCR and sequencing errors. MiXCR version 2.1.1 handled V(D)J alignment, clonotype assembly and CDR3 extraction. To normalise gene usage, clonotype sharing and MAIT/NKT TCR abundance, the top 1000, 10 000 and 20 000 clonotypes in each sample were analysed. After downsampling to 27 000 UMIs, diversity was calculated as the inverse Simpson index using the vegan R package. Paired Mann-Whitney U tests were applied to discordant twin pairs, with Benjamini-Hochberg correction for multiple testing. After TCRdb reprocessed the reads, each CDR3 protein sequence was kept as one row, without DNA. None of the V and J calls come from the authors' own analysis; TCRdb made them. The sample table includes 400,000 to 500,000 distinct CDR3 sequences. Less than 2.5% of the sample goes to the ten largest clones.

From each donor, a 2.5 ml peripheral blood sample was drawn into PAXgene tubes and stored at -80 degrees C. Total RNA was isolated from whole blood with the PAXgene blood miRNA kit on an automated QIAcube, without T cell sorting. Deep TCRalpha and TCRbeta repertoire profiling with unique molecular barcoding was performed on peripheral blood of monozygotic twin pairs concordant or discordant for inflammatory bowel disease. Smoking habits were recorded for all twin pairs, with individuals classified as current, former or never smokers. The receptor was isolated from a human donor with ulcerative colitis or Crohn's disease, or a healthy co-twin of an affected twin (not recorded which). The sequenced sample was blood. The chain is encoded by TRBV4-3 joined to TRBJ1-1. CDR3 reads: CASSPNTRNTEAFF.